The rows below give T cell receptor beta chains drawn from one sample of a study of blood T cell repertoires in COVID-19. Clones were read by immunoSEQ multiplex PCR, and TCRdb kept only the in-frame ones, dropping some. In the table there are 500,000 or so clones, approximately 86% of which are singletons. Sequencing used PBMCs or T cells enriched from blood (not recorded which). These receptors originate from a woman in her late teens or twenties who had recovered from COVID-19. Both conserved end residues are part of each CDR3. Fields, in order: V gene, J gene, D gene, clone size, CDR3 DNA, CDR3 protein. A D gene is named only where the DNA matches it firmly. Some rows have no size entry. The others give once, few or many, or a class for an expanded clone.

TRBV4-1	TRBJ1-4	NA	NA	TGCGCCAGCAGCCAAGGTTCAGGGGAGAGGAAAACTAATGAAAAACTGTTTTTT	CASSQGSGERKTNEKLFF
TRBV7-9	TRBJ2-1	NA	once	TGTGCCAGCACCCAAACAGATTTCCCGTTCTTC	CASTQTDFPFF
TRBV11-2	TRBJ2-7	NA	once	TGTGCCAGCAGCCTCGACACCTTCTACGAGCAGTACTTC	CASSLDTFYEQYF
TRBV5-4	TRBJ2-1	NA	NA	TGTGCCAGCAGCCCACCGGTGAACAATGAGCAGTTCTTC	CASSPPVNNEQFF
TRBV4-1	TRBJ1-3	NA	NA	TGCGCCAGCAGCCAAGGTGCGGGGAGTTCTGGAAACACCATATATTTT	CASSQGAGSSGNTIYF
TRBV19	TRBJ2-1	TRBD2	NA	TGTGCCAGTAGTACGGGGGGGAGCTCCTACAATGAGCAGTTCTTC	CASSTGGSSYNEQFF
TRBV7-9	TRBJ2-5	TRBD1	NA	TGTGCCAGCAGCTTAGGACAGGGGGAGACCCAGTACTTC	CASSLGQGETQYF
TRBV7-8	TRBJ2-1	NA	NA	TGTGCCAGCAGCCCCCTGGGGGTGGGACAAATCTCGCAGTTCTTC	CASSPLGVGQISQFF
TRBV19	TRBJ1-4	NA	NA	TGTGCCAGACACAAGAGGAGTGCTAATGAAAAACTGTTTTTT	CARHKRSANEKLFF
TRBV5-4	TRBJ1-1	NA	NA	TGTGCCAGCAGCTTACCAGAGGGCTTGAACACTGAAGCTTTCTTT	CASSLPEGLNTEAFF
TRBV19	TRBJ1-2	TRBD1	few	TGTGCCAGTAGCCCGACAGGGGAAGATGGCTACACCTTC	CASSPTGEDGYTF
TRBV11-2	TRBJ1-1	NA	NA	TGTGCCAGCAGCTTAGAATCGGGGGGCACTGAAGCTTTCTTT	CASSLESGGTEAFF
TRBV3-1/TRBV3-2	TRBJ2-5	NA	once	TGTGCCAGCAGCTTGGCCCAGGAGACCCAGTACTTC	CASSLAQETQYF
TRBV9	TRBJ2-7	NA	NA	TGTGCCAGCAGCGTCAGCTCGTGGCAGGGTCGGCAGTACTTC	CASSVSSWQGRQYF
TRBV5-4	TRBJ1-2	NA	NA	TGTGCCAGCAGCTTGGGACCGGGTCCCCACTATGGCTACACCTTC	CASSLGPGPHYGYTF
TRBV24-1	TRBJ2-3	TRBD2	NA	TGTGCCACCAGTGATTCGGGGGGGCCAGGAGATACGCAGTATTTT	CATSDSGGPGDTQYF
TRBV6-1	TRBJ2-5	NA	NA	TGTGCCAGCAGTGAAGACAGGGCCCTTGCCGGGGCCCAGTACTTC	CASSEDRALAGAQYF
TRBV30	TRBJ1-6	NA	NA	TGTGCCTGGAGTGTAAGGGGACATCTCTATAATTCACCCCTCCACTTT	CAWSVRGHLYNSPLHF
TRBV5-1	TRBJ1-1	NA	NA	TGCGCCAGCAGCTTGTCGGTGAACACTGAAGCTTTCTTT	CASSLSVNTEAFF
TRBV29-1	TRBJ1-2	TRBD1	NA	TGCAGCGGTCAGGACAGGGTCGGCTACACCTTC	CSGQDRVGYTF
TRBV7-9	TRBJ1-5	TRBD1	once	TGTGCCAGCAGCCGGGACAGAGACCCTAATCAGCCCCAGCATTTT	CASSRDRDPNQPQHF
TRBV3-1/TRBV3-2	TRBJ2-3	NA	NA	TGTGCCAGCAGCCAAGACTGGGGCACCGGCACAGATACGCAGTATTTT	CASSQDWGTGTDTQYF
TRBV5-4	TRBJ1-1	NA	NA	TGTGCCAGCAGCTTGGGAGGTCAGACCGGCAGGGCTGAAGCTTTCTTT	CASSLGGQTGRAEAFF
TRBV7-9	TRBJ1-1	TRBD1	NA	TGTGCCAGCAGCTTAGGGGACAGGGCGCACACTGAAGCTTTCTTT	CASSLGDRAHTEAFF
TRBV7-3	TRBJ1-3	NA	NA	TGTGCCAGCAGCTTATACTGGGGGGACACCATATATTTT	CASSLYWGDTIYF
TRBV2	TRBJ2-2	NA	NA	TGTGCCAGTAGTAGACAATTTAACACCGGGGAGCTGTTTTTT	CASSRQFNTGELFF
TRBV2	TRBJ1-1	NA	NA	TGTGCCAGCAGTGAAGAAACAGGCTATAACACTGAAGCTTTCTTT	CASSEETGYNTEAFF
TRBV6-2/TRBV6-3	TRBJ2-7	NA	NA	TGTGCCAGCAGTTCTACAGTGGACTACGAGCAGTACTTC	CASSSTVDYEQYF
TRBV18	TRBJ1-1	NA	NA	TGTGCCAGCTCACCAGGGGAGGACGCTTTCTTT	CASSPGEDAFF
TRBV29-1	TRBJ1-2	NA	NA	TGCAGCGACGGGGGGGCTAGTGGCTACACCTTC	CSDGGASGYTF
TRBV4-1	TRBJ1-4	TRBD1	once	TGCGCCAGCAGCCATCGAGGGGGATGGACAGGCAATGAAAAACTGTTTTTT	CASSHRGGWTGNEKLFF
TRBV6-5	TRBJ1-5	NA	NA	TGTGCCAGCATTTGGGGGCAAGGGAGCAATCAGCCCCAGCATTTT	CASIWGQGSNQPQHF
TRBV7-9	TRBJ2-7	TRBD1	NA	TGTGCCAGCAGCTTAGGTGCAGGGGGCGGGGACGAGCAGTACTTC	CASSLGAGGGDEQYF
TRBV21-1	TRBJ2-2	NA	few	TGTGCCAGCAGCGCCAGGGGGCCCGGGGAGCTGTTTTTT	CASSARGPGELFF
TRBV30	TRBJ2-7	TRBD1	NA	TGTGCCGCCTCGACAGGGGGCTACGAGCAGTACTTC	CAASTGGYEQYF
TRBV6-5	TRBJ2-3	TRBD1	NA	TGTGCCAGCAGCCTCTCAGGACAGGGAGATACGCAGTATTTT	CASSLSGQGDTQYF
TRBV2	TRBJ2-1	TRBD2	NA	TGTGCCAGCAGTGAAGCGCTGAGAATAGCGGGGGGACTCAATGAGCAGTTCTTC	CASSEALRIAGGLNEQFF
TRBV6-5	TRBJ2-7	TRBD1	NA	TGTGCCAGCAGCCCCGCGACAGGGGGTTACGAGCAGTACTTC	CASSPATGGYEQYF
TRBV3-1/TRBV3-2	TRBJ2-3	NA	NA	TGTGCCAGCAGCCAAGATGAGGCAGAATACACAGATACGCAGTATTTT	CASSQDEAEYTDTQYF
TRBV5-1	TRBJ1-2	TRBD1	NA	TGCGCCAGCAGCTTCGGACAGGGCTATGGCTACACCTTC	CASSFGQGYGYTF